This T cell receptor (beta chain) was retrieved from a study of blood T cell repertoires in COVID-19. Germline V CDR1 and CDR2: SQVTM, ANQGSEA. V lost 6 bases and J lost 7; bases outside the gene matches: 17. The CDR3 is 16 residues long. Source study methods: Amplification of reference gene primers was used by the study to estimate nucleated cell counts. Only in-frame clones appear in the TCRdb table, and some are missing; sequencing was by immunoSEQ multiplex PCR. The DNA gave D and trimming, while V, J and clone size come from that table. Altogether a few hundred thousand clones are present, approximately 86% being singletons, with the ten largest covering 3% to 3.5%.

This TCR was recovered from a man aged 60 to 69 with acute or convalescent COVID-19. The chain couples TRBV29-1 to TRBJ2-1; 8 bases fit TRBD2. Specimen: peripheral blood. CDR3 nucleotide sequence: TGCAGCGTGCGCCCGGCGGGGGGCCCTGTATCTAATGAGCAGTTCTTC. It encodes CSVRPAGGPVSNEQFF.